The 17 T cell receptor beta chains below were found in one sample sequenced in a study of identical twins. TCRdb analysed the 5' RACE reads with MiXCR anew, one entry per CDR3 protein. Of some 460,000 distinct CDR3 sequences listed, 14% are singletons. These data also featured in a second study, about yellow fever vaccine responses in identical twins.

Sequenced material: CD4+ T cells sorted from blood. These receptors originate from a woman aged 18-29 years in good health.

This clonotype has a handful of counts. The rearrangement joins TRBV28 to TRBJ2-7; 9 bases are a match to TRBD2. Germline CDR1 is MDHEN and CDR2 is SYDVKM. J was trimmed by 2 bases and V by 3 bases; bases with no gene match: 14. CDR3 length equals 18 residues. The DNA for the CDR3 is TGTGCCAGCAGTTTCGACCAGGGAGGCGGCGGGAGGGCCTACGAGCAGTACTTC. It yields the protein CASSFDQGGGGRAYEQYF.

CDR3 in DNA: TGTGCCAGCAGTGATCTCACTAGCGGGATATCATGGGACTACGAGCAGTACTTC. Protein sequence: CASSDLTSGISWDYEQYF. The chain recombines TRBV2 with TRBJ2-7; 10 bases agree with TRBD2. Unmatched junction bases numbered 14, after V lost 3 bases and J lost 3 bases. The CDR3 totals 18 residues. The germline V gene has CDR1 SNHLY and CDR2 FYNNEI.

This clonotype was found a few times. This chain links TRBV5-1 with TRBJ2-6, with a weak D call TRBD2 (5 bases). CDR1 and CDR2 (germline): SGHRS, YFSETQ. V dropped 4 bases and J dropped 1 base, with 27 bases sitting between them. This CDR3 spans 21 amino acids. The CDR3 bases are TGCGCCAGCAGCCCTGAATACCCGACGAGGATTGGAGGTTCTGGGGCCAACGTCCTGACTTTC. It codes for CASSPEYPTRIGGSGANVLTF. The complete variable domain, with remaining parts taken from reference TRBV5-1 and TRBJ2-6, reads KAGVTQTPRYLIKTRGQQVTLSCSPISGHRSVSWYQQTPGQGLQFLFEYFSETQRNKGNFPGRFSGRQFSNSRSEMNVSTLELGDSALYLCASSPEYPTRIGGSGANVLTFGAGSRLTVL.

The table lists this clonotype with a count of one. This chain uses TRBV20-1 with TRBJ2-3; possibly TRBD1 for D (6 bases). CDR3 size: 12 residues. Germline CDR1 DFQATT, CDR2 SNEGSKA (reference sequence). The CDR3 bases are TGCAGCCCGTGGGGGCCCACAGATACGCAGTATTTT. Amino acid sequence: CSPWGPTDTQYF.

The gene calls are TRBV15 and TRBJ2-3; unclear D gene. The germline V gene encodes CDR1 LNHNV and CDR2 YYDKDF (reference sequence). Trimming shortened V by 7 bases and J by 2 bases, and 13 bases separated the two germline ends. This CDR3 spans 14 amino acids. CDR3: CATKPSRYTDTQYF. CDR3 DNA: TGTGCCACCAAACCTTCCAGATACACAGATACGCAGTATTTT.

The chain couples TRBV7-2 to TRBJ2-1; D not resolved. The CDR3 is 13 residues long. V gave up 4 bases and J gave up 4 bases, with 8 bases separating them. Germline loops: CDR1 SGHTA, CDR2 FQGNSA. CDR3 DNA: TGTGCCAGCAGCTGGCGCCTTTACAATGAGCAGTTCTTC. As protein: CASSWRLYNEQFF.

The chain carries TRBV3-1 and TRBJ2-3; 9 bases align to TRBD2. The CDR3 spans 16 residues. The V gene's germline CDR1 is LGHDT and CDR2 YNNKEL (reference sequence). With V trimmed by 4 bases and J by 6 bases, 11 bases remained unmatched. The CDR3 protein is CASSPSGGTPTDTQYF. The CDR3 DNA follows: TGTGCCAGCAGCCCGAGCGGGGGGACGCCCACGGATACGCAGTATTTT.

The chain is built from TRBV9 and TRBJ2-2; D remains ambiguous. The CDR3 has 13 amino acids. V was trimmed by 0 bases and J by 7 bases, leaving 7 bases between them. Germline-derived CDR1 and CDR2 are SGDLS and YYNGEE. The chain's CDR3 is CASSVVSGGELFF. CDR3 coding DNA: TGTGCCAGCAGCGTAGTATCTGGCGGGGAGCTGTTTTTT.

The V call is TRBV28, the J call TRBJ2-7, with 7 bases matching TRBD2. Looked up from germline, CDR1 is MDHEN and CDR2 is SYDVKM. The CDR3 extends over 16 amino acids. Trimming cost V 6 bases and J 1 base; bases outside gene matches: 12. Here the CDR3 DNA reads TGTGCCAGCAGCTCTTCCTGGGAGGGAGTTTCCTACGAGCAGTACTTC. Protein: CASSSSWEGVSYEQYF. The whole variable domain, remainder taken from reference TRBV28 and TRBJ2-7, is DVKVTQSSRYLVKRTGEKVFLECVQDMDHENMFWYRQDPGLGLRLIYFSYDVKMKEKGDIPEGYSVSREKKERFSLILESASTNQTSMYLCASSSSWEGVSYEQYFGPGTRLTVT.

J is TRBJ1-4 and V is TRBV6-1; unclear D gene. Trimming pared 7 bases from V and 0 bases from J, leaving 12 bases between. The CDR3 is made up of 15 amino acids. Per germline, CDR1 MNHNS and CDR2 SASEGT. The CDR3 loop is CASNPRASTNEKLFF. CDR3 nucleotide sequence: TGTGCCAGCAACCCCCGGGCCTCAACTAATGAAAAACTGTTTTTT.

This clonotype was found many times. CDR3 region: CASSPDRVLEQFF. The CDR3 nucleotides read TGCGCCAGCAGCCCGGACAGGGTTCTTGAGCAGTTCTTC. The chain links TRBV5-1 to TRBJ2-1; 8 nucleotides agree with TRBD1. Germline V lookup: CDR1 SGHRS, CDR2 YFSETQ. The CDR3 totals 13 residues. V dropped 4 bases and J dropped 9; count of bases not matched to a gene: 6.

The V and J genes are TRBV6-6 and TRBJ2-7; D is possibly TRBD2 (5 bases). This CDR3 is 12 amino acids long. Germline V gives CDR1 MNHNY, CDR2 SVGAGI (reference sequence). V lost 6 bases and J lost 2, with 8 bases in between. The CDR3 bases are TGTGCCAGCAGAAACGGGGCCTACGAGCAGTACTTC. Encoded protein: CASRNGAYEQYF.

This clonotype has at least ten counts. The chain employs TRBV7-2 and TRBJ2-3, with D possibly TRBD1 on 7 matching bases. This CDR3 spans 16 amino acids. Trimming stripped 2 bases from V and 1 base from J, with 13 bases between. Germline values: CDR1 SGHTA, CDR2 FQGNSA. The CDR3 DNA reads TGTGCCAGCAGCTTACGGAGGGGGCAACGCACAGATACGCAGTATTTT. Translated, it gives CASSLRRGQRTDTQYF.

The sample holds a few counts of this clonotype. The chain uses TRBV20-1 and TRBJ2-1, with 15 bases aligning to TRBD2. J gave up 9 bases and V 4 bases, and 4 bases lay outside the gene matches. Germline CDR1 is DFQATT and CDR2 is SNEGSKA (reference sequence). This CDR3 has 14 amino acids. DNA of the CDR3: TGCAGTGCTACGGGACTAGCGGGAGGTAGTGAGCAGTTCTTC. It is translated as CSATGLAGGSEQFF.

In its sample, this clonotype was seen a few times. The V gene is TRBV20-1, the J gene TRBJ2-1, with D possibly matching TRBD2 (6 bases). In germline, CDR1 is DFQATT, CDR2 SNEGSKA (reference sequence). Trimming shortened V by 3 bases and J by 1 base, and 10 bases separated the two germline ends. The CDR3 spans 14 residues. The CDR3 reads CSASTGVSYNEQFF. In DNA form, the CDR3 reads TGCAGTGCTAGTACGGGGGTATCCTACAATGAGCAGTTCTTC.

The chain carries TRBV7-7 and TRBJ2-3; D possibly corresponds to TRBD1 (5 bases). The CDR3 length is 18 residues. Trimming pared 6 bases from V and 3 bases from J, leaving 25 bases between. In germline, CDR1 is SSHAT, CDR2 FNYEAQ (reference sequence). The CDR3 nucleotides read TGTGCCAGCAGTTTGGCGCTAGTCGATAGGGGCCGTACAGATACGCAGTATTTT. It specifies CASSLALVDRGRTDTQYF.

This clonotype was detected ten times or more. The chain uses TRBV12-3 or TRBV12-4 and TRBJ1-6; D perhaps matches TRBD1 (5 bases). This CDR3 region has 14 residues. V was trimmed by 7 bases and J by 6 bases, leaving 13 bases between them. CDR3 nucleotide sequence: TGTGCCAGCACCACGGGACCCCTTAATTCACCCCTCCACTTT. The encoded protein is CASTTGPLNSPLHF.